The T cell receptor beta chain under discussion was sequenced for a study of T-cell reconstitution after alpha-beta-depleted transplantation in children. TCRbeta library construction was performed incorporating unique molecular identifiers. TCRdb reanalysed the PCR reads using MiXCR and keeps one entry per CDR3 protein. The repertoire holds around 500,000 distinct CDR3 sequences, about 23% seen once, with over 12% in the top ten. CDR3 length equals 15 residues. V dropped 2 bases and J dropped 3 bases, with 13 bases sitting between them. Germline lookup yields CDR1 MNHEY and CDR2 SVGAGI. This TCR derives from a boy under two years old who had a stem cell transplant for acute myeloid leukemia, so the T cells may come from the graft donor. The rearrangement links TRBV6-5 to TRBJ1-1; no clear D gene. This specimen was PBMCs, mostly from graft donor cells, taken 360 days after TCRalphabeta/CD19-depleted stem cell transplant. The CDR3, as DNA: TGTGCCAGCAGTTACGCTGGGCCCGGATACACTGAAGCTTTCTTT. Its protein product is CASSYAGPGYTEAFF.